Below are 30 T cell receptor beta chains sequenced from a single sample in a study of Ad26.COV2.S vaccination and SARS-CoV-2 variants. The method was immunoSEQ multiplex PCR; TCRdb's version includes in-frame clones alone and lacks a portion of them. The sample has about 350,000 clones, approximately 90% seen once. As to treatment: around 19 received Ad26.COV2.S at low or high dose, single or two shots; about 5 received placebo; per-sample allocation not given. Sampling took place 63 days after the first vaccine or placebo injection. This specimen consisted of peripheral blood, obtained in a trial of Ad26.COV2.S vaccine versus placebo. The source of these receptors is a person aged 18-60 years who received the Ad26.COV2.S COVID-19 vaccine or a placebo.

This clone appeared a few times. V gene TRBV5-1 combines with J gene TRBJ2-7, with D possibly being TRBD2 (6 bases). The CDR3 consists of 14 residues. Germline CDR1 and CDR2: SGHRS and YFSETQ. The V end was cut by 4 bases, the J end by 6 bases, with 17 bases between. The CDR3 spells CASSAGPRAGEQYF. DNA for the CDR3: TGCGCCAGCAGCGCGGGACCCCGAGCGGGCGAGCAGTACTTC. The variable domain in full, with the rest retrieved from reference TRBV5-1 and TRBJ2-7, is KAGVTQTPRYLIKTRGQQVTLSCSPISGHRSVSWYQQTPGQGLQFLFEYFSETQRNKGNFPGRFSGRQFSNSRSEMNVSTLELGDSALYLCASSAGPRAGEQYFGPGTRLTVT.

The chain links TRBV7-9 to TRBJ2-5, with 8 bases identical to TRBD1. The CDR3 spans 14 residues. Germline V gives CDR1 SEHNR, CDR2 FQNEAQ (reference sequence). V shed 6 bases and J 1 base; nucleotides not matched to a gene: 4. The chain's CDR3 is CASRQGQGQETQYF. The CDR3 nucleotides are TGTGCCAGCAGACAAGGACAGGGCCAAGAGACCCAGTACTTC.

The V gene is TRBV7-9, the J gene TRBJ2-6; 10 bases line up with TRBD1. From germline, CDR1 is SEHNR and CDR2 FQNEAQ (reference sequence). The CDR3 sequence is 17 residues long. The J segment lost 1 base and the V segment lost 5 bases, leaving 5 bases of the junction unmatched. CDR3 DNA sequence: TGTGCCAGCAGCCTGACAGGGGGCGAGTCTGGGGCCAACGTCCTGACTTTC. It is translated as CASSLTGGESGANVLTF.

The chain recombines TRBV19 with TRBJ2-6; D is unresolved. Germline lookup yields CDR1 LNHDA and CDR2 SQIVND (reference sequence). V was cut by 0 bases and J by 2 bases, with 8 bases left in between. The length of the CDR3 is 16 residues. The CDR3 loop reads CASSIDPLTGANVLTF. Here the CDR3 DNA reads TGTGCCAGTAGTATAGATCCCCTAACTGGGGCCAACGTCCTGACTTTC.

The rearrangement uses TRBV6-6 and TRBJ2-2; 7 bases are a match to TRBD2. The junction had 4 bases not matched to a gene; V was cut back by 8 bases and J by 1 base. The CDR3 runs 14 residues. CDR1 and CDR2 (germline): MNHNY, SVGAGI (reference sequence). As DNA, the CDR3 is TGTGCCAGCTGCAAGCGGGGGAACACCGGGGAGCTGTTTTTT. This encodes CASCKRGNTGELFF.

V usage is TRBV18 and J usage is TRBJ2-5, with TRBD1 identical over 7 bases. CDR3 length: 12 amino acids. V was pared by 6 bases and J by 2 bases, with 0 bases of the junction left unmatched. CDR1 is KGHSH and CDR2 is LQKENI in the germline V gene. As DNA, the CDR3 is TGTGCCAGCTCGACAGGGCAAGAGACCCAGTACTTC. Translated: CASSTGQETQYF.

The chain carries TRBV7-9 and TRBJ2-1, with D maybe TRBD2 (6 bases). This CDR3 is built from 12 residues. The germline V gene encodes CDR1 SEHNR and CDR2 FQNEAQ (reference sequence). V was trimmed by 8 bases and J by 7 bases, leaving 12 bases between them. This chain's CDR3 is CASFLAPNEQFF. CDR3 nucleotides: TGTGCCAGCTTTCTAGCGCCGAATGAGCAGTTCTTC. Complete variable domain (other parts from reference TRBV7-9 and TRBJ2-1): DTGVSQNPRHKITKRGQNVTFRCDPISEHNRLYWYRQTLGQGPEFLTYFQNEAQLEKSRLLSDRFSAERPKGSFSTLEIQRTEQGDSAMYLCASFLAPNEQFFGPGTRLTVL.

The CDR3, as DNA: TGTGCCAGCAGGTTGGGCCTCCAGGACACTGAAGCTTTCTTT. It is translated as CASRLGLQDTEAFF. The chain recombines TRBV9 with TRBJ1-1; D remains unclear. CDR3 length: 14 residues. Germline CDR1 is SGDLS and CDR2 is YYNGEE. Deletions cut 5 bases from V and 3 bases from J, with 14 bases between.

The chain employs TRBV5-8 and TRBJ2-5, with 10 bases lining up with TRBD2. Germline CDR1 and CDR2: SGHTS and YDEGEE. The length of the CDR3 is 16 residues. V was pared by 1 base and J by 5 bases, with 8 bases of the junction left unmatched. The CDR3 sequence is CASSLTSPAGGETQYF. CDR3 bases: TGTGCCAGCAGCTTGACGTCCCCAGCGGGAGGGGAGACCCAGTACTTC.

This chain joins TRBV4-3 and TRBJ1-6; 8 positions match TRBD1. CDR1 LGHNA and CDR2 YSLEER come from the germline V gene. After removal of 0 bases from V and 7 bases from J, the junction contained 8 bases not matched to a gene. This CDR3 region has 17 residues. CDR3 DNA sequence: TGCGCCAGCAGCCAAGATAAGGAAAGACAGGGGAATTCACCCCTCCACTTT. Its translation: CASSQDKERQGNSPLHF.

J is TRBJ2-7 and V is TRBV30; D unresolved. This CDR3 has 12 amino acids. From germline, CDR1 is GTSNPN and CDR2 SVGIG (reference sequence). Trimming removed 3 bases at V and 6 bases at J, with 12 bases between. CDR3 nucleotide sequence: TGTGCCTGGAGATCCCTAGATTCCGAGCAGTACTTC. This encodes CAWRSLDSEQYF.

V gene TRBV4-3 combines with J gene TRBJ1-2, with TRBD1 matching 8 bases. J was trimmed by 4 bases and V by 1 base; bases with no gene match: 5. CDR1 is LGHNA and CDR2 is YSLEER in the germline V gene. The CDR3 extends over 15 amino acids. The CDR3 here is CASSQVLGQVYGYTF. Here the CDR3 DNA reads TGCGCCAGCAGCCAAGTATTGGGACAGGTCTATGGCTACACCTTC.

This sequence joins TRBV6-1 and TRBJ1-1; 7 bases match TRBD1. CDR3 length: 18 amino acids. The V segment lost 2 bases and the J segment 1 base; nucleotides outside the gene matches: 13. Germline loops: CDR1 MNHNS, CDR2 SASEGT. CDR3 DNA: TGTGCCAGCAGTGAATCTCCCTTCAGGGACAGCGAGAACACTGAAGCTTTCTTT. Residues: CASSESPFRDSENTEAFF.

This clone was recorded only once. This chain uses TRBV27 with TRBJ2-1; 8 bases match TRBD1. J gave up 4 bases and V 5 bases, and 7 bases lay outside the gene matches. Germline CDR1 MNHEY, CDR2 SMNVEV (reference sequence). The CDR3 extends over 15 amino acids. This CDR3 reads CASSPGQALYNEQFF. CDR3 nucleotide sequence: TGTGCCAGCAGTCCGGGACAGGCCCTTTACAATGAGCAGTTCTTC.

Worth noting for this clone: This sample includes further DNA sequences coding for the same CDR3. The CDR3: CASSDGRNTEAFF. CDR3 DNA: TGTGCCAGCAGTGACGGCAGAAACACTGAAGCTTTCTTT. The chain carries TRBV6-4 and TRBJ1-1; D is ambiguous. Germline CDR1 and CDR2: MRHNA and SNTAGT. This CDR3 spans 13 amino acids. Trimming cost V 2 bases and J 2 bases, with 6 bases left between them.

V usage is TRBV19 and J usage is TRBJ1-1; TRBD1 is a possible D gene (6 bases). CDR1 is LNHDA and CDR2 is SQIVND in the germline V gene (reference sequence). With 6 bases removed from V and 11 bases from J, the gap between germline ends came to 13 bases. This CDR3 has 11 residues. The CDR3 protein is CASSRTGSAFF. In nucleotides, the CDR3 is TGTGCCAGTAGCCGTACAGGGTCGGCTTTCTTT. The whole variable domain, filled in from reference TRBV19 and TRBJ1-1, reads DGGITQSPKYLFRKEGQNVTLSCEQNLNHDAMYWYRQDPGQGLRLIYYSQIVNDFQKGDIAEGYSVSREKKESFPLTVTSAQKNPTAFYLCASSRTGSAFFGQGTRLTVV.

CDR3 coding DNA: TGTGCTAGTGGTTTGACCCCTTGGGGACTAGCGGGCGAGGGTCCCTATACCGGGGAGCTGTTTTTT. This translates into CASGLTPWGLAGEGPYTGELFF. The J gene is TRBJ2-2, the V gene TRBV12-5; 12 bases agree with TRBD2. Germline loops: CDR1 LGHNT, CDR2 FRNRAP. This CDR3 contains 22 residues. V lost 2 bases to trimming and J lost 5 bases; unmatched junction nucleotides: 21.

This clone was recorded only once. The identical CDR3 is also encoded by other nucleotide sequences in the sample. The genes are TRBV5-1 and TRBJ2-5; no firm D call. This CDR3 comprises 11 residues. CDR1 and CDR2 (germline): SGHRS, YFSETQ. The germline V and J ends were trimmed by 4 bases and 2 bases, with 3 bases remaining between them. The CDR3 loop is CASSLQETQYF. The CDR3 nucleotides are TGCGCCAGCAGCCTGCAAGAGACCCAGTACTTC.

CDR3 DNA sequence: TGTGCCAGCAGGGGCGGGGGGGCCAGGAATGAGCAGTTCTTC. Translated: CASRGGGARNEQFF. The gene calls are TRBV6-5 and TRBJ2-1; 9 bases are shared with TRBD2. Trimming removed 6 bases from V and 7 bases from J; junction bases left unmatched: 7. The CDR3 runs to 14 residues. The germline gives CDR1 MNHEY, CDR2 SVGAGI.

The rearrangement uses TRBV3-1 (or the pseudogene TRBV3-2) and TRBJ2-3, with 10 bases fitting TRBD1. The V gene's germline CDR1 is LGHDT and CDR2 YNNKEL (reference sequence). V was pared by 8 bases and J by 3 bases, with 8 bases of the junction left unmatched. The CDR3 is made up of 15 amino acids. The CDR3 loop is CASELWGQGTDTQYF. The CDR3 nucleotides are TGTGCCAGCGAACTCTGGGGACAGGGGACAGATACGCAGTATTTT.

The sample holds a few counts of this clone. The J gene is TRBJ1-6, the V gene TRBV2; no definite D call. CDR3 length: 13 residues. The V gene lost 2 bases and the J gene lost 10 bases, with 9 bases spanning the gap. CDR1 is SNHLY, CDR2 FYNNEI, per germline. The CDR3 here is CASSESRFSPLHF. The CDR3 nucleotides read TGTGCCAGCAGTGAAAGTCGTTTCTCACCCCTCCACTTT.

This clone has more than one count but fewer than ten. In DNA, the CDR3 is TGTGCCAGCAGCCTAGCTCGGGGGTTTTCCTACGAGCAGTACTTC. Its translation: CASSLARGFSYEQYF. J is TRBJ2-7 and V is TRBV2, with D perhaps TRBD2 (6 bases). Germline loops: CDR1 SNHLY, CDR2 FYNNEI. Deletions cut 6 bases from V and 1 base from J, with 16 bases between. CDR3 length: 15 residues.

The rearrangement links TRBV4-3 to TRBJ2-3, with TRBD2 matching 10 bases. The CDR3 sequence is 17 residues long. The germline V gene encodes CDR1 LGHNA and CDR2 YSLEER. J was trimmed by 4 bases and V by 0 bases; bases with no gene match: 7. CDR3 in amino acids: CASSQDLASGGSDTQYF. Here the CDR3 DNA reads TGCGCCAGCAGCCAAGACTTAGCTAGCGGGGGTTCAGATACGCAGTATTTT.

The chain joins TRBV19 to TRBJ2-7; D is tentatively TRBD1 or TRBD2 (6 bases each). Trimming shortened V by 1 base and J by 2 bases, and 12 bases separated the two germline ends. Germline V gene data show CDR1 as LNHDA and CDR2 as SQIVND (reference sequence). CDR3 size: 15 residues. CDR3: CASSIGAGEAYEQYF. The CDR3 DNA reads TGTGCCAGTAGTATAGGGGCAGGGGAGGCCTACGAGCAGTACTTC.

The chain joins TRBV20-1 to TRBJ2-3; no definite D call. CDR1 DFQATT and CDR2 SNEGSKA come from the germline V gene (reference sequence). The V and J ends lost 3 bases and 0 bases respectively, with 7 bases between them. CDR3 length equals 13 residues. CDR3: CSASQPSTDTQYF. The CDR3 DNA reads TGCAGTGCTAGTCAGCCTAGCACAGATACGCAGTATTTT.

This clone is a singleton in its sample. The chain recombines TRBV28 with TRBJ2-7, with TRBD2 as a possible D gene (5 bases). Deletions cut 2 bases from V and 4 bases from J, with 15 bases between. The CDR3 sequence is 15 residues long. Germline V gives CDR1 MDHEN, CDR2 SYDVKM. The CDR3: CASSLRGGPTYEQYF. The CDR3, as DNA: TGTGCCAGCAGTTTAAGAGGAGGCCCCACATACGAGCAGTACTTC.

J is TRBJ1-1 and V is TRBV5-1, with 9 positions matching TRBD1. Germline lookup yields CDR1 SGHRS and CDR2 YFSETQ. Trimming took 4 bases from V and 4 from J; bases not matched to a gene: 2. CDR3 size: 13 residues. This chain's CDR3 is CASSVTGGTEAFF. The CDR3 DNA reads TGCGCCAGCAGCGTGACAGGGGGCACTGAAGCTTTCTTT.

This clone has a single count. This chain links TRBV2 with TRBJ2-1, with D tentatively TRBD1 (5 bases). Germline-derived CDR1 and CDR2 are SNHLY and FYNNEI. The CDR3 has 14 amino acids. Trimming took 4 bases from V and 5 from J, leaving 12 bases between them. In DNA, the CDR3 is TGTGCCAGCAGTGGGGCAGACAGCGACAATGAGCAGTTCTTC. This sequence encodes CASSGADSDNEQFF.

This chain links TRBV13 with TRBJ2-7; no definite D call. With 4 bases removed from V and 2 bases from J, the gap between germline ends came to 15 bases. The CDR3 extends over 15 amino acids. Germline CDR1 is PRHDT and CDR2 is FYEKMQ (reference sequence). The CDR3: CASSSRRAEPYEQYF. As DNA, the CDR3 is TGTGCCAGCAGCTCCCGCCGGGCGGAGCCCTACGAGCAGTACTTC.

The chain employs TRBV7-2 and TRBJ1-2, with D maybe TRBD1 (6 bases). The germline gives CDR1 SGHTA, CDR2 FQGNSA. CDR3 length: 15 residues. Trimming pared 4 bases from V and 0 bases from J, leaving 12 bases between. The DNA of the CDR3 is TGTGCCAGCAGCTCGACAGGTCCTCCTAACTATGGCTACACCTTC. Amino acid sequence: CASSSTGPPNYGYTF.